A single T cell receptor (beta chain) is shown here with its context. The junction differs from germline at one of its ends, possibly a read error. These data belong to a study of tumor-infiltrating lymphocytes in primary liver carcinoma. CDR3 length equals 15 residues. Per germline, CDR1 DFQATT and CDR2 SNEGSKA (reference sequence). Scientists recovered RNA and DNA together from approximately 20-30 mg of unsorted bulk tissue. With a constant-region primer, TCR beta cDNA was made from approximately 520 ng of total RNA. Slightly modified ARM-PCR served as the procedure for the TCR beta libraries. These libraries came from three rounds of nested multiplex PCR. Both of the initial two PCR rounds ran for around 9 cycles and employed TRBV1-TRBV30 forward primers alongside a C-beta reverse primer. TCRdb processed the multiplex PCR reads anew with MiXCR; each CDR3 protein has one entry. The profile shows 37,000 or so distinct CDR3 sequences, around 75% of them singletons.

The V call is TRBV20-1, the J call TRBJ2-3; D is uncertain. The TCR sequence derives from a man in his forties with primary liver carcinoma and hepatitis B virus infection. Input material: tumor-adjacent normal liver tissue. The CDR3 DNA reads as TGCAGTGCGGCCAGTCGGACCGGGCTTTTCGATATGCAGTATTTT. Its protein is CSAASRTGLFDMQYF.